Reported below is one T cell receptor beta chain. The target antigen is unknown. Germline CDR1 SGHAT, CDR2 FQNNGV. Trimming stripped 3 bases from V and 9 bases from J, with 5 bases between. The CDR3 has 11 residues. These data are taken from a study of T cell repertoires in cytomegalovirus infection. Study-wide context: Recently identified HLA-C-restricted and well-studied HLA-B-restricted CMV epitopes were used. Both CMV infection and a matching HLA type were indicated by public TCR beta signatures. Whole-study results and caveats: Cumulative public TCR beta family frequency identified carriers of CMV plus the relevant HLA. It was HLA-C-restricted CMV-specific TCR beta clonotypes that dominated the response ex vivo.

TCRdb redid the calling of the reads with MiXCR, one entry per CDR3 protein. In the table there are roughly 200,000 distinct CDR3 sequences, less than 50% of which are singletons. This rearrangement joins TRBV11-2 to TRBJ2-2; no firm D call. The sequences come from CD8+ T cells from cultured PBMCs, collected from culture after CMV antigen stimulation. This receptor was taken from a human donor in good health (CMV status not recorded). Some clones in this sample may be carry-over from other donors' samples. The CDR3: CASSFSRELFF. CDR3 DNA sequence: TGTGCCAGCAGCTTCTCTCGGGAGCTGTTTTTT.